A single sample is the source of the 3 T cell receptor beta chains below, sequenced in a study of blood T cell repertoires in COVID-19 (dated by TCRdb to 2018 to 2021). Library generation was performed with the immunoSEQ multiplex PCR assay. Sourced from immuneACCESS, this table was stored by TCRdb with only in-frame sequences that have V and J called. A share of the clones is absent; for the studies checked, an unresolved V gene accounts for under half, and the remainder has no known explanation. This sample comprises 250,000 to 350,000 clones, about 93% of them detected only once. Roughly 7% of the sample is taken by the ten largest. The sample taken for sequencing was peripheral blood. Receptors originate from a woman aged 25-40 years with COVID-19, enrolled during active disease.

The chain recombines TRBV30 with TRBJ2-1; 7 nucleotides line up with TRBD2. The J segment lost 4 bases and the V segment lost 3 bases, leaving 9 bases of the junction unmatched. Germline lookup yields CDR1 GTSNPN and CDR2 SVGIG (reference sequence). CDR3 length: 15 amino acids. The CDR3 DNA reads as TGTGCCTGGAGCCCCGACTGGGGGGGTTACAATGAGCAGTTCTTC. Translation: CAWSPDWGGYNEQFF.

V gene TRBV28 combines with J gene TRBJ1-5; TRBD1 is a possible D gene (6 bases). CDR3 length: 15 amino acids. V lost 5 bases and J lost 9, with 20 bases in between. Germline V CDR1 and CDR2: MDHEN, SYDVKM. The CDR3 sequence is CASSPAGAIIRPQHF. CDR3 nucleotides: TGTGCCAGCAGTCCCGCAGGGGCGATAATCAGGCCCCAGCATTTT. Complete variable domain (other parts from reference TRBV28 and TRBJ1-5): DVKVTQSSRYLVKRTGEKVFLECVQDMDHENMFWYRQDPGLGLRLIYFSYDVKMKEKGDIPEGYSVSREKKERFSLILESASTNQTSMYLCASSPAGAIIRPQHFGDGTRLSIL.

The chain is built from TRBV19 and TRBJ2-2, with TRBD1 matching over 10 bases. Trimming cost V 7 bases and J 7 bases; bases outside gene matches: 6. This CDR3 is built from 14 residues. Germline assignment: CDR1 LNHDA and CDR2 SQIVND (reference sequence). This chain's CDR3 is CASKGTGAIGELFF. The CDR3 DNA reads as TGTGCCAGTAAGGGGACAGGGGCTATCGGGGAGCTGTTTTTT. The full variable domain, in which reference TRBV19 and TRBJ2-2 provide the parts outside the CDR3, is DGGITQSPKYLFRKEGQNVTLSCEQNLNHDAMYWYRQDPGQGLRLIYYSQIVNDFQKGDIAEGYSVSREKKESFPLTVTSAQKNPTAFYLCASKGTGAIGELFFGEGSRLTVL.